A single sample is the source of the 9 T cell receptor beta chains below, sequenced in a study of identical twins. A single record per CDR3 protein comes from TCRdb applying MiXCR to the 5' RACE reads. Here the sample spans 1.5 million to 2 million distinct CDR3 sequences, about 32% being singletons. Material for sequencing was cord blood. The origin of the receptors is a newborn girl in good health.

The chain couples TRBV18 to TRBJ2-5; TRBD2 matches 9 bases. The CDR3 has 16 residues. The ends lost 5 bases at V and 2 bases at J; junction bases unmatched: 9. CDR1 is KGHSH, CDR2 LQKENI, per germline. CDR3: CASSKPRLAGQETQYF. The CDR3, as DNA: TGTGCCAGCTCAAAACCACGTCTAGCGGGACAAGAGACCCAGTACTTC.

This clonotype was found a few times. The rearrangement links TRBV12-3 or TRBV12-4 to TRBJ1-5; D is uncertain. V gave up 2 bases and J gave up 4 bases, with 12 bases separating them. CDR3 length equals 15 residues. This CDR3 reads CASSLSARNNQPQHF. DNA of the CDR3: TGTGCCAGCAGTTTATCCGCACGGAATAATCAGCCCCAGCATTTT.

The gene calls are TRBV20-1 and TRBJ2-4, with D perhaps matching TRBD1 (5 bases). CDR3 length equals 13 residues. The germline V gene has CDR1 DFQATT and CDR2 SNEGSKA (reference sequence). The V and J ends lost 0 bases and 13 bases respectively, with 16 bases between them. The CDR3: CSARDHRNYGQYF. The CDR3 region has the DNA TGCAGTGCTAGAGATCACAGGAACTACGGGCAGTACTTC.

This chain connects TRBV4-1 to TRBJ1-1, with D uncertain. Trimming left V 0 bases short and J 10 bases short, with 15 bases between. CDR3 length equals 14 residues. Germline lookup yields CDR1 MGHRA and CDR2 YSYEKL. In DNA form, the CDR3 reads TGCGCCAGCAGCCAAGAAGGACGAACCCGGGGAGCTTTCTTT. Translation gives CASSQEGRTRGAFF.

As regards this clonotype: The junction departs from the called germline gene at one end, perhaps through a read error. The chain carries TRBV11-2 and TRBJ2-3, with D unresolved. CDR3 length: 13 residues. Germline assignment: CDR1 SGHAT and CDR2 FQNNGV. CDR3: CASSLGSTDRQYF. CDR3 DNA sequence: TGTGCCAGCAGCTTAGGCAGCACAGATAGGCAGTATTTT. Full variable domain (missing parts from reference TRBV11-2 and TRBJ2-3): EAGVAQSPRYKIIEKRQSVAFWCNPISGHATLYWYQQILGQGPKLLIQFQNNGVVDDSQLPKDRFSAERLKGVDSTLKIQPAKLEDSAVYLCASSLGSTDRQYFGPGTRLTVL.

This clonotype has just a few counts. The V and J genes are TRBV24-1 and TRBJ2-3; D uncertain. The CDR3 has 14 residues. Germline values: CDR1 KGHDR, CDR2 SFDVKD. Trimming took 1 base from V and 5 from J, leaving 9 bases between them. The CDR3: CATSDFLGRDTQYF. The CDR3 DNA sequence: TGTGCCACCAGTGATTTTCTCGGTAGAGATACGCAGTATTTT.

Concerning this clonotype: A much larger clone differs from this one at a single base, so this may be a read error. As DNA, the CDR3 is TGTGCCAGCGGCAAAGCGCAGAGGGTCGAAAACATTCAGTACTTC. Its translation is CASGKAQRVENIQYF. The V call is TRBV21-1, the J call TRBJ2-4; the table's D call of TRBD2 was not tested on the DNA. TRBV21-1 is tagged as a pseudogene. This CDR3 is 15 amino acids long.

In its sample, this clonotype was seen a few times. The chain joins TRBV27 to TRBJ2-1; TRBD2 matches at 14 bases. The CDR3 spans 15 residues. V shed 6 bases, J shed 6 bases, and the junction held 4 bases outside the gene matches. CDR1 MNHEY and CDR2 SMNVEV come from the germline V gene (reference sequence). The CDR3 coding sequence is TGTGCCAGCAGGACGGGACTAGCGGGAGTCAATGAGCAGTTCTTC. This encodes CASRTGLAGVNEQFF.

The rearrangement uses TRBV5-1 and TRBJ2-7, with 9 nucleotides matching TRBD2. CDR3 length: 16 residues. V lost 0 bases, J lost 2 bases, and 6 bases stayed unmatched. Germline assignment: CDR1 SGHRS and CDR2 YFSETQ. The chain's CDR3 is CASSLDVAGGPYEQYF. The CDR3 DNA sequence: TGCGCCAGCAGCTTGGATGTTGCGGGAGGGCCCTACGAGCAGTACTTC.